Following are 5 T cell receptor beta chains from one sample sequenced in a study of vaccination and CD4 T cells after COVID-19. No antigen has been assigned to these receptors. Sequence data for DNA of cultured CD4+ T cells were generated by the Oncomine TCR Beta short-read assay. One entry per CDR3 protein results from TCRdb running MiXCR on the PCR reads. Here the sample spans around 13,000 distinct CDR3 sequences, 45% to 60% being singletons. Treatment: roughly 11-day PBMC culture with coronavirus spike peptide pools or control peptides (ViraFEST assay). Sequencing input: CD4+ T cells from blood, cultured in vitro. The receptors shown here come from a human donor who had recovered from COVID-19.

The V and J genes are TRBV20-1 and TRBJ2-5; TRBD1 matches at 8 bases. Germline V lookup: CDR1 DFQATT, CDR2 SNEGSKA (reference sequence). This CDR3 has 14 amino acids. V lost 4 bases, J lost 7 bases, and 11 bases stayed unmatched. CDR3 in DNA: TGCAGTGCTACTTCCGGGACAGGAGGAGTGACCCAGTACTTC. Its translation is CSATSGTGGVTQYF.

This clonotype was found once. The chain is built from TRBV6-1 and TRBJ2-4, with 11 bases that match TRBD2. Unmatched junction bases numbered 20, after V lost 6 bases and J lost 7 bases. The germline CDR1 and CDR2 sequences are MNHNS and SASEGT. CDR3 length: 19 residues. This CDR3 is CASSHKGGSGGGIGNIQYF. The CDR3 DNA sequence: TGTGCCAGCAGCCACAAGGGAGGTAGCGGGGGGGGGATCGGGAACATTCAGTACTTC.

The rearrangement links TRBV6-5 to TRBJ1-1; the match to TRBD1 covers 10 bases. This CDR3 has 14 residues. Germline CDR1 and CDR2: MNHEY and SVGAGI. Germline trimming cut 0 bases from V and 11 bases from J; bases unmatched to any gene: 6. Here the CDR3 reads CASSYSIDRGQAFF. The CDR3 DNA is TGTGCCAGCAGTTACTCGATCGACAGGGGGCAGGCTTTCTTT.

Within the sample, this clonotype is medium-sized. The rearrangement links TRBV6-5 to TRBJ2-3, with D possibly called TRBD1 or TRBD2 (5 bases each). The CDR3 covers 16 residues. Germline V gene lookup returns CDR1 MNHEY and CDR2 SVGAGI. Trimming pared 2 bases from V and 0 bases from J, leaving 12 bases between. In nucleotides, the CDR3 is TGTGCCAGCAGTTACCGGGGCCCCTCTAGCACAGATACGCAGTATTTT. As protein: CASSYRGPSSTDTQYF.

J is TRBJ2-7 and V is TRBV6-5; TRBD1 or TRBD2 may be the D gene (5 bases each). Trimming took 0 bases from V and 3 from J, leaving 21 bases between them. The CDR3 covers 18 residues. Germline loops: CDR1 MNHEY, CDR2 SVGAGI. The CDR3 reads CASSYSRPGDGSNYEQYF. The CDR3 coding sequence is TGTGCCAGCAGTTACTCCCGCCCCGGGGACGGTTCTAACTACGAGCAGTACTTC.